The 23 T cell receptor beta chains given below trace back to one sample, sequenced in a study of blood T cell repertoires in COVID-19. The assay was immunoSEQ multiplex PCR, and TCRdb's table has in-frame clones only and misses some. The data hold roughly 350,000 clones, with 85% to 90% observed a single time. The sequenced sample consisted of peripheral blood. These receptors all stem from a woman in her forties or fifties with COVID-19, enrolled during active disease.

The rearrangement joins TRBV11-2 to TRBJ2-3, with D tentatively TRBD2 (6 bases). Trimming removed 6 bases at V and 0 bases at J, with 22 bases between. The CDR3 length is 18 residues. CDR1 SGHAT and CDR2 FQNNGV come from the germline V gene. The CDR3 loop is CASRPRVGAGPSTDTQYF. CDR3 coding DNA: TGTGCCAGCAGGCCCCGGGTAGGAGCGGGCCCTAGCACAGATACGCAGTATTTT.

The chain employs TRBV5-8 and TRBJ2-3; TRBD2 might be the D (6 bases). The CDR3 is 14 residues long. Looked up from germline, CDR1 is SGHTS and CDR2 is YDEGEE. V lost 0 bases and J 4 bases, leaving 9 bases between the germline ends. The CDR3 bases are TGTGCCAGCAGCTTGGGACTAGTGCCAGATACGCAGTATTTT. Amino acid sequence: CASSLGLVPDTQYF.

The V and J genes are TRBV18 and TRBJ1-5; D is possibly TRBD1 (5 bases). Trimming pared 3 bases from V and 9 bases from J, leaving 18 bases between. Germline V gives CDR1 KGHSH, CDR2 LQKENI. CDR3 size: 15 residues. In nucleotides, the CDR3 is TGTGCCAGCTCACCCCAGGGTCAGGTATCGGGGCCCCAGCATTTT. Translating it yields CASSPQGQVSGPQHF. The variable domain in full, with the rest retrieved from reference TRBV18 and TRBJ1-5, is NAGVMQNPRHLVRRRGQEARLRCSPMKGHSHVYWYRQLPEEGLKFMVYLQKENIIDESGMPKERFSAEFPKEGPSILRIQQVVRGDSAAYFCASSPQGQVSGPQHFGDGTRLSIL.

The chain is built from TRBV7-9 and TRBJ2-5, with TRBD1 as a possible D gene (5 bases). The CDR3 length is 16 residues. The V and J ends lost 1 base and 4 bases respectively, with 16 bases between them. Germline V gene lookup returns CDR1 SEHNR and CDR2 FQNEAQ (reference sequence). CDR3 coding DNA: TGTGCCAGCAGCTTAGTTGGTACAGGATCGGGAGAGACCCAGTACTTC. This gives the protein CASSLVGTGSGETQYF.

The chain uses TRBV19 and TRBJ2-1; 11 bases line up with TRBD2. Trimming cost V 1 base and J 4 bases; bases outside gene matches: 6. From germline, CDR1 is LNHDA and CDR2 SQIVND (reference sequence). This CDR3 is built from 17 residues. This CDR3 is CASSIGTSGPRYNEQFF. The CDR3 region has the DNA TGTGCCAGTAGTATAGGGACTAGCGGGCCCCGTTACAATGAGCAGTTCTTC.

This clone was seen a few times. The J gene is TRBJ1-5, the V gene TRBV18; no clear D. The CDR3 consists of 13 residues. Per the germline V gene, CDR1 is KGHSH and CDR2 is LQKENI. The ends were cut back, 8 bases at V and 5 bases at J, with 13 bases in the middle. The CDR3 spells CASTHSGDQPQHF. The CDR3 region has the DNA TGTGCCAGCACGCACAGCGGGGATCAGCCCCAGCATTTT.

V gene TRBV18 combines with J gene TRBJ2-7; 7 nucleotides line up with TRBD1. Germline V gene lookup returns CDR1 KGHSH and CDR2 LQKENI. Germline trimming cut 3 bases from V and 3 bases from J; bases unmatched to any gene: 5. The CDR3 spans 14 residues. CDR3 sequence: CASSPRGILYEQYF. The CDR3 region has the DNA TGTGCCAGCTCACCCAGGGGGATACTCTACGAGCAGTACTTC.

V usage is TRBV2 and J usage is TRBJ1-1, with 9 bases identical to TRBD1. The CDR3 sequence is 13 residues long. Germline values: CDR1 SNHLY, CDR2 FYNNEI. V was clipped by 6 bases and J by 7 bases; unmatched bases: 6. CDR3 DNA sequence: TGTGCCAGCAGAAGGACAGGGGAATATGAAGCTTTCTTT. Its translation is CASRRTGEYEAFF. The full variable domain, rest sourced from reference TRBV2 and TRBJ1-1, is EPEVTQTPSHQVTQMGQEVILRCVPISNHLYFYWYRQILGQKVEFLVSFYNNEISEKSEIFDDQFSVERPDGSNFTLKIRSTKLEDSAMYFCASRRTGEYEAFFGQGTRLTVV.

The genes are TRBV12-5 and TRBJ2-1, with 10 bases matching TRBD1. V was pared by 1 base and J by 4 bases, with 7 bases of the junction left unmatched. The germline V gene encodes CDR1 LGHNT and CDR2 FRNRAP. This CDR3 comprises 17 residues. The CDR3 region is CASGLGGRDRGYNEQFF. CDR3 DNA sequence: TGTGCTAGTGGTTTGGGGGGCCGGGACAGGGGTTACAATGAGCAGTTCTTC.

The rearrangement uses TRBV25-1 and TRBJ1-1; 8 nucleotides agree with TRBD1. Germline CDR1 MGHDK, CDR2 SYGVNS. This CDR3 comprises 14 residues. The ends lost 4 bases at V and 5 bases at J; junction bases unmatched: 6. The CDR3 DNA reads as TGTGCCAGCAGTGTGAGACAGGGGAGAACTGAAGCTTTCTTT. Its translation: CASSVRQGRTEAFF.

This chain uses TRBV29-1 with TRBJ2-3, with D maybe TRBD1 (10 bases). Between the trimmed V and J ends, which lost 4 bases and 6 bases, there was a span of 23 bases. The CDR3 extends over 16 amino acids. Germline V gene lookup returns CDR1 SQVTM and CDR2 ANQGSEA. The CDR3 spells CSVASGTGAGFDTQYF. CDR3 sequence (DNA): TGCAGCGTTGCTAGCGGGACAGGGGCCGGTTTTGATACGCAGTATTTT.

V and J are TRBV29-1 and TRBJ2-1; D is possibly TRBD1 (7 bases). Germline CDR1 reads SQVTM; CDR2 reads ANQGSEA. This CDR3 is built from 13 residues. V lost 4 bases and J lost 3, with 10 bases in between. The CDR3 here is CSVGQGLYNEQFF. The CDR3, as DNA: TGCAGCGTTGGACAGGGACTCTACAATGAGCAGTTCTTC.

The V gene is TRBV2, the J gene TRBJ1-6; weak D call: TRBD1 (6 bases). This CDR3 has 14 amino acids. Trimming took off 7 bases at V and 5 bases at J, with 12 bases between the two ends. CDR1 and CDR2 (germline): SNHLY, FYNNEI. The CDR3 here is CASTLDSHNSPLHF. In DNA, the CDR3 is TGTGCCAGCACATTGGACAGCCATAATTCACCCCTCCACTTT.

The chain employs TRBV5-8 and TRBJ2-5; TRBD2 might be the D (6 bases). This CDR3 is 16 amino acids long. Trimming took off 0 bases at V and 5 bases at J, with 17 bases between the two ends. Germline V gene data show CDR1 as SGHTS and CDR2 as YDEGEE. CDR3 region: CASSLGKGGLEETQYF. The CDR3 bases are TGTGCCAGCAGCTTGGGAAAGGGAGGTCTGGAGGAGACCCAGTACTTC.

The genes are TRBV19 and TRBJ2-3; 9 bases align to TRBD1. The CDR3 is 15 residues long. With 6 bases clipped from V and 4 bases from J, the junction kept 8 bases outside the gene matches. The V gene's germline CDR1 is LNHDA and CDR2 SQIVND (reference sequence). Written as DNA, the CDR3 is TGTGCCAGTAGCACCGGGACAGGGAGACCAGATACGCAGTATTTT. Protein: CASSTGTGRPDTQYF.

The V and J genes are TRBV6-5 and TRBJ1-4, with D possibly being TRBD1 (5 bases). Trimming took off 6 bases at V and 4 bases at J, with 15 bases between the two ends. The CDR3 extends over 15 amino acids. Germline CDR1 reads MNHEY; CDR2 reads SVGAGI. The CDR3, as DNA: TGTGCCAGCAGGGTGGGGAACAGGAATAATGAAAAACTGTTTTTT. This gives the protein CASRVGNRNNEKLFF.

J is TRBJ1-1 and V is TRBV29-1; TRBD1 is a possible D gene (5 bases). V gave up 4 bases and J gave up 1 base, with 13 bases separating them. Germline-derived CDR1 and CDR2 are SQVTM and ANQGSEA. The CDR3 spans 14 residues. As DNA, the CDR3 is TGCAGCGTTGTGGGGACGGGGGAGAACACTGAAGCTTTCTTT. Protein: CSVVGTGENTEAFF.

The table lists this clone with a count of one. The chain joins TRBV30 to TRBJ2-1; 11 bases agree with TRBD2. The CDR3 is 18 residues long. The trim removed 4 bases at V and 4 bases at J, leaving 15 bases unmatched. Germline assignment: CDR1 GTSNPN and CDR2 SVGIG (reference sequence). As DNA, the CDR3 is TGTGCCTGGACCTTATCCCGATCGACTAGCGGGATGTACAATGAGCAGTTCTTC. Translating it yields CAWTLSRSTSGMYNEQFF.

This clone has more than one count but fewer than ten. DNA for the CDR3: TGTGCCAGCAGTGAAGTTGGCTGGAGCTCCTACAATGAGCAGTTCTTC. It translates to CASSEVGWSSYNEQFF. V gene TRBV2 combines with J gene TRBJ2-1; D unresolved. V shed 1 base and J shed 0 bases, with 10 bases lying between them. This CDR3 comprises 16 residues. The germline V gene has CDR1 SNHLY and CDR2 FYNNEI.

The chain joins TRBV5-4 to TRBJ1-2, with TRBD1 identical over 7 bases. V trimming: 4 bases; J trimming: 8 bases; junction bases outside the gene matches: 11. The CDR3 runs 14 residues. Germline lookup yields CDR1 SGHNT and CDR2 YYREEE (reference sequence). This CDR3 is CASSSRTGAQGYTF. DNA of the CDR3: TGTGCCAGCAGCAGCCGTACAGGGGCGCAAGGCTACACCTTC.

The rearrangement links TRBV15 to TRBJ2-2; 9 bases align to TRBD1. Germline CDR1 is LNHNV and CDR2 is YYDKDF (reference sequence). The CDR3 consists of 17 residues. V dropped 4 bases and J dropped 5; count of bases not matched to a gene: 11. CDR3 loop: CATSIRRDRVRTGELFF. The CDR3 DNA sequence: TGTGCCACCAGCATTAGGAGGGACAGGGTGAGGACCGGGGAGCTGTTTTTT.

The chain links TRBV27 to TRBJ2-1; TRBD2 matches 13 bases. The CDR3 covers 16 residues. Germline V gives CDR1 MNHEY, CDR2 SMNVEV (reference sequence). The V segment lost 5 bases and the J segment 9 bases; nucleotides outside the gene matches: 10. CDR3 DNA sequence: TGTGCCAGCAGTGAATCACTAGCGGGAGGGCTAATTGAGCAGTTCTTC. Its translation: CASSESLAGGLIEQFF.

The chain links TRBV29-1 to TRBJ2-7; 8 nucleotides match TRBD1. Germline V gene data show CDR1 as SQVTM and CDR2 as ANQGSEA. V lost 7 bases to trimming and J lost 3 bases; unmatched junction nucleotides: 5. CDR3 length equals 12 residues. The CDR3, as DNA: TGCAGCGCAAACAGGGGGATCTACGAGCAGTACTTC. Translated, it gives CSANRGIYEQYF.